Following are 3 T cell receptor beta chains from one sample sequenced in a study of shared clonotypes between healthy human individuals. Assay used: immunoSEQ multiplex PCR; TCRdb lists only in-frame clones, some missing. The sample lists millions of clones, around 94% seen once, with around 0.14% in the top ten. Sequencing was performed on naive CD4+ T cells sorted from blood. Subset here: CD45RA+ positively selected. These receptors originate from a young man in good health.

J is TRBJ2-2 and V is TRBV7-3; 10 bases are a match to TRBD1. Germline trimming cut 5 bases from V and 2 bases from J; bases unmatched to any gene: 2. CDR1 is SGHTA, CDR2 FQGTGA, per germline. CDR3 length: 15 amino acids. The CDR3 nucleotides are TGTGCCAGCAGCCGGACAGGGGGAAACACCGGGGAGCTGTTTTTT. It is translated as CASSRTGGNTGELFF.

The rearrangement uses TRBV5-6 and TRBJ2-7, with a possible D match to TRBD1 (6 bases). Trimming removed 0 bases at V and 1 base at J, with 11 bases between. The CDR3 is 15 residues long. Germline V gene data show CDR1 as SGHDT and CDR2 as YYEEEE. The CDR3, as DNA: TGTGCCAGCAGCTTGGCCGGGACACGATCCTACGAGCAGTACTTC. It yields the protein CASSLAGTRSYEQYF.

The chain uses TRBV15 and TRBJ2-3; the match to TRBD2 covers 7 bases. J lost 11 bases, V lost 5 bases, and 10 bases had no gene match. Germline V CDR1 and CDR2: LNHNV, YYDKDF (reference sequence). The CDR3 covers 13 residues. The chain's CDR3 is CATSSLAPGGQYF. The CDR3, as DNA: TGTGCCACCAGCTCCCTGGCACCGGGGGGGCAGTATTTT. Complete variable domain (other parts from reference TRBV15 and TRBJ2-3): DAMVIQNPRYQVTQFGKPVTLSCSQTLNHNVMYWYQQKSSQAPKLLFHYYDKDFNNEADTPDNFQSRRPNTSFCFLDIRSPGLGDTAMYLCATSSLAPGGQYFGPGTRLTVL.